This TCR beta chain was found in a study of control samples from healthy donors and cancer patients. Sequencing was performed with immunoSEQ multiplex PCR; in TCRdb, only in-frame clones are kept and a portion is missing. The sample shows roughly 100,000 clones, roughly 85% of them seen only once. CDR1 and CDR2 (germline): MNHNS, SASEGT. The CDR3 runs to 14 residues. Trimming shortened V by 2 bases and J by 2 bases, and 8 bases separated the two germline ends. V is TRBV6-1 and J is TRBJ2-3; possibly TRBD2 for D (5 bases). This receptor was identified in a woman aged 45 to 65 in good health. Sequencing used blood. The CDR3 region has the DNA TGTGCCAGCAGTGAACCGGGGATCACAGATACGCAGTATTTT. It is translated as CASSEPGITDTQYF.